This TCR beta chain was captured in a study of cytomegalovirus exposure and HLA in healthy donors. The CDR3 runs to 12 residues. Germline CDR1 and CDR2: SGHRS and YFSETQ. V lost 5 bases and J lost 1, with 7 bases in between. PCR was performed using 60 Vbeta and 13 Jbeta primers. Clones were read by immunoSEQ multiplex PCR, and TCRdb kept only the in-frame ones, dropping some. The sample lists some 150,000 clones, over 70% occurring once. This receptor was taken from a woman aged 40 to 50 in good health and CMV-seronegative. The sequencing sample was made of PBMCs. The V and J genes are TRBV5-1 and TRBJ2-7, with TRBD2 as a possible D gene (5 bases). Here the CDR3 reads CASRGLSYEQYF. CDR3 nucleotides: TGCGCCAGCAGAGGACTTTCCTACGAGCAGTACTTC.